Listed here is a single TCR beta chain. Its recognized antigen is unknown. No qualities accompany the bases; no much larger clone lies one base away. The sample contains more than one DNA sequence encoding this CDR3. For sequencing of the TCRbeta CDR3 region, genomic DNA was extracted from the sorted cells. The immunoSEQ Assay was used for sequencing of TCRbeta CDR3 regions. Imported from immuneACCESS, the table was reduced by TCRdb to in-frame sequences with V and J called. These copies leave out some clones; in studies compared against another copy, an unresolved V gene accounts for under half, and the cause of the remainder is not known. The sample records 50,000 to 75,000 clones, about four fifths of which are singletons. The top ten clonotypes cover 1% to 1.5% of the sample. The V and J ends are trimmed by 4 bases and 0 bases, leaving 10 bases between them. Reading from cysteine to phenylalanine, the CDR3 counts 14 amino acids. Only the CDR3 part of the read is kept: 42 bases, read in frame from the first base. The germline V gene encodes CDR1 SGHRS and CDR2 YFSETQ.

The sample belongs to a study of OX40 agonist ivuxolimab in advanced cancers. Regarding the research as a whole: The costimulatory receptor OX40 (CD134) was targeted by ivuxolimab, a fully human IgG2 agonistic monoclonal antibody. Among the roughly 52 dose-escalation patients, around 20 had hepatocellular carcinoma, approximately 15 melanoma, 9 renal cell carcinoma and 9 head and neck cancer. The paper describes the monotherapy dose-escalation part (N ≈ 52 patients) of the phase I trial of ivuxolimab. Peripheral TCRbeta sequencing aimed to test whether ivuxolimab altered TCR sequence diversity and caused clonal T-cell expansion. Intravenous ivuxolimab was administered to patients every 2 weeks at six dose levels: 0.01, 0.1, 0.3, 1.5, 3 and 10 mg/kg. A male proportion of about 79% and a mean age of 60 years, ranging from about 23 to 90, were recorded for the dose-escalation cohort. Patients were allowed to have had prior anti-PD-1, anti-PD-L1 or anti-CTLA-4 therapy, and approximately 40% of the dose-escalation patients had previously received checkpoint inhibitors. Three dose-escalation patients achieved partial responses, one with hepatocellular carcinoma and two with cutaneous melanoma.

The trial excluded patients who had a history of autoimmune disease or were on systemic immunosuppression. In every dose cohort, peripheral blood was drawn for TCR sequencing at baseline, cycle 4 day 1, and cycle 7 day 1. The samples were drawn from a first-in-human, open-label, multicenter phase I dose-escalation trial of ivuxolimab. Adults with locally advanced or metastatic melanoma, renal cell carcinoma, hepatocellular carcinoma or head and neck squamous cell carcinoma were enrolled in the trial. Before TCR sequencing, CD4+ T cells and CD8+ T cells were sorted from peripheral blood as separate populations. Summary of the overall study and its limitations: Partial responders in the 0.1-3.0 mg/kg groups had among the lowest normalized peripheral clonal expansion, especially among CD8+ T cells. On average, CD8+ T cells showed more expanded clones than CD4+ T cells after ivuxolimab. At doses of 0.1 to 3.0 mg/kg, clonal expansion of both CD4+ and CD8+ T cells in blood was seen between baseline and week 6. Which antigens the clonally expanded peripheral T cells were specific for was not determined. Low levels of normalized T-cell clonal expansion were also seen in some patients who did not respond.

Recombination joined TRBV5-1 with TRBJ1-1; a tentative D call is TRBD1 (6 bases match). Specimen: CD4+ or CD8+ T cells sorted from blood, collected in a trial of the OX40 agonist ivuxolimab. The TCR comes from an adult with an advanced solid tumor such as melanoma, head and neck, liver or kidney cancer. The CDR3: CASSLTGMNTEAFF. The DNA sequence follows: TGCGCCAGCAGCCTTACAGGGATGAACACTGAAGCTTTCTTT. With the rest looked up from the reference TRBV5-1 and TRBJ1-1 genes rather than sequenced, the full variable domain is KAGVTQTPRYLIKTRGQQVTLSCSPISGHRSVSWYQQTPGQGLQFLFEYFSETQRNKGNFPGRFSGRQFSNSRSEMNVSTLELGDSALYLCASSLTGMNTEAFFGQGTRLTVV.